This TCR beta chain was sequenced in a study of T-cell memory formation after mild COVID-19. Findings of the study overall: Most CD4+ clones that shrank were in CM and EM, while CD8+ ones turned up in EMRA. Clones contracting across day 15 to 85 had a balanced CD4/CD8 profile; later expanding clones leaned CD4+.

TCRdb independently ran MiXCR on the 5' RACE reads; one entry per CDR3 protein. The data hold around 530,000 distinct CDR3 sequences, with approximately 21% observed a single time. Germline assignment: CDR1 MNHEY and CDR2 SVGAGI. This CDR3 region has 15 residues. V lost 6 bases and J 3 bases, leaving 15 bases between the germline ends. As for this clonotype: What it binds is unknown.

The chain links TRBV6-5 to TRBJ2-4; D not resolved. The material sequenced was PBMCs or a T cell subset sorted from them (not recorded which). This sequence was found in an adult woman who had mild COVID-19 (a few samples of this study predate the infection). Cell type and time point are not known. The CDR3 is CASRDDVDGKNIQYF. CDR3 sequence (DNA): TGTGCCAGCAGAGATGACGTTGACGGCAAAAACATTCAGTACTTC.